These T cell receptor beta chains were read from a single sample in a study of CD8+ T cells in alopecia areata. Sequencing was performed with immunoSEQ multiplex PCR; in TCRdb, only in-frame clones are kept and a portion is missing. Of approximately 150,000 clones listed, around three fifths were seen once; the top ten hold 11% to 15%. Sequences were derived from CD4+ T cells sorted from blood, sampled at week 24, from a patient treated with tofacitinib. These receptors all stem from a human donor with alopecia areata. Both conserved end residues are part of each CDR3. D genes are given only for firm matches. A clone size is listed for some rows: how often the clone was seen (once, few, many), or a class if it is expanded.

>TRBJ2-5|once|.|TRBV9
CASSRGTVKETRYF
TGTGCCAGCAGTCGGGGGACGGTAAAAGAGACCCGGTACTTC
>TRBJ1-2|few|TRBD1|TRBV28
CASSPTGTGGRIYGYTF
TGTGCCAGCAGCCCGACGGGGACAGGGGGCCGTATCTATGGCTACACCTTC
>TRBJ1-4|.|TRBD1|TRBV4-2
CASSQDLQRQGGEKLFF
TGTGCCAGCAGCCAAGATTTACAGCGACAGGGAGGGGAAAAACTGTTTTTT
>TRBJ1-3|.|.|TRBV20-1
CSARRGNTIYF
TGCAGTGCTAGACGGGGAAACACCATATATTTT
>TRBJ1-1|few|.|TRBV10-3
CAISTGTANTEAFF
TGTGCCATCAGCACCGGGACGGCGAACACTGAAGCTTTCTTT
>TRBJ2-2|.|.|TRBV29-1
CSVLGQPNTGELFF
TGCAGCGTACTCGGACAGCCGAACACCGGGGAGCTGTTTTTT
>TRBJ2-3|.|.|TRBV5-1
CASSLTADTQYF
TGCGCCAGCAGCCTGACAGCAGATACGCAGTATTTT
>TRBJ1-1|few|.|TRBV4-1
CASSQPWEGKNTEAFF
TGCGCCAGCAGCCAACCCTGGGAGGGAAAGAACACTGAAGCTTTCTTT
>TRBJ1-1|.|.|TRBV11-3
CASSLGTEAFF
TGTGCCAGCAGCTTAGGAACTGAAGCTTTCTTT
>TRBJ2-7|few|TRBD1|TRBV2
CASRRDRSYEQYF
TGTGCCAGCAGGCGGGACAGGTCCTACGAGCAGTACTTC
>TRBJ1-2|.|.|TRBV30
CAWKGLSNYGYTF
TGTGCCTGGAAGGGGCTCTCTAACTATGGCTACACCTTC
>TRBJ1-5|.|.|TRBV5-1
CASSLDGQPQHF
TGCGCCAGCAGCTTGGATGGTCAGCCCCAGCATTTT
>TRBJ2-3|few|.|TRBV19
CASSYRWTSTDTQYF
TGTGCCAGTAGCTACCGTTGGACCAGCACAGATACGCAGTATTTT
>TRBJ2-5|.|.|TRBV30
CAWRRDVETQYF
TGTGCCTGGAGGAGGGACGTGGAGACCCAGTACTTC
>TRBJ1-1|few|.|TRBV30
CAWRSLGQNTEAFF
TGTGCCTGGAGAAGTCTAGGTCAGAACACTGAAGCTTTCTTT
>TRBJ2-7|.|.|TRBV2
CASSERVSYEQYF
TGTGCCAGCAGTGAGAGGGTCTCCTACGAGCAGTACTTC
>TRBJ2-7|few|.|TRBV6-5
CASRRSRRAYEQYF
TGTGCCAGCAGACGATCTCGCAGGGCCTACGAGCAGTACTTC
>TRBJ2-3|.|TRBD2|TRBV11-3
CASSLGRAGGDTQYF
TGTGCCAGCAGCTTAGGACGGGCGGGGGGTGATACGCAGTATTTT
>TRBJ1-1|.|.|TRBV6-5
CASSYSVQGNTEAFF
TGTGCCAGCAGTTACTCAGTACAGGGGAACACTGAAGCTTTCTTT
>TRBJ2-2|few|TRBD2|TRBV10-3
CATRGGNTGELFF
TGTGCCACCCGCGGGGGTAACACCGGGGAGCTGTTTTTT
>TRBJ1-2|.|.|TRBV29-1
CSVRRALGNGYTF
TGCAGCGTTCGGAGAGCGTTGGGCAATGGCTACACCTTC
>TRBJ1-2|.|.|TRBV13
CASSLGMDSYTF
TGTGCCAGCAGCTTAGGTATGGATTCCTACACCTTC
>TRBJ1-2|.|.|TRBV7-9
CASSERSTDGYTF
TGTGCCAGCAGCGAACGAAGCACGGATGGCTACACCTTC
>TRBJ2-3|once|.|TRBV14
CASSQDPTDTQYF
TGTGCCAGCAGCCAAGACCCCACAGATACGCAGTATTTT
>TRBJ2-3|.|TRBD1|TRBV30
CAWSVEGGGDTQYF
TGTGCCTGGAGTGTTGAAGGGGGCGGAGATACGCAGTATTTT
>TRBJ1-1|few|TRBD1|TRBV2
CASSELPGPGGEAFF
TGTGCCAGCAGTGAACTCCCGGGGCCAGGGGGTGAAGCTTTCTTT
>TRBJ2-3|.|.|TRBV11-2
CASTRTGKSADTQYF
TGTGCCAGCACCCGCACAGGGAAGTCGGCAGATACGCAGTATTTT
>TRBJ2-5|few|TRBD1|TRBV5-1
CASSPQGARPQETQYF
TGCGCCAGCAGCCCACAGGGGGCGCGACCCCAAGAGACCCAGTACTTC
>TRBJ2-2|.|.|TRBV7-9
CASSLEVSGELFF
TGTGCCAGCAGCTTAGAGGTTTCCGGGGAGCTGTTTTTT
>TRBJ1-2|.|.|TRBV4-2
CASSQVDKPRGYTF
TGTGCCAGCAGCCAAGTGGACAAGCCAAGAGGCTACACCTTC
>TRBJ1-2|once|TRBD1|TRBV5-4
CASSPGQGAGDYGYTF
TGTGCCAGCAGCCCCGGGCAGGGGGCTGGGGACTATGGCTACACCTTC
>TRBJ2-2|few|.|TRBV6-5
CASSYSYLSNTGELFF
TGTGCCAGCAGTTACTCGTACCTATCGAACACCGGGGAGCTGTTTTTT
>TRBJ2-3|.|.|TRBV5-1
CASSLPLADTQYF
TGCGCCAGCAGCCTACCCCTCGCAGATACGCAGTATTTT
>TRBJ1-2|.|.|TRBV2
CASKGLTTNYGYTF
TGTGCCAGCAAAGGACTGACTACTAACTATGGCTACACCTTC
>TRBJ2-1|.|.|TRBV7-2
CASSLVGWNEQFF
TGTGCCAGCAGCTTAGTTGGCTGGAATGAGCAGTTCTTC
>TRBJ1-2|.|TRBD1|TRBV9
CASSVAGQGYNGYTF
TGTGCCAGCAGCGTAGCGGGACAGGGCTATAATGGCTACACCTTC
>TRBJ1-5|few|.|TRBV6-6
CASSWDRPNQPQHF
TGTGCCAGCAGTTGGGACCGGCCAAATCAGCCCCAGCATTTT
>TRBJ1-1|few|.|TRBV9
CASSVRQTNTEAFF
TGTGCCAGCAGCGTCCGACAGACGAACACTGAAGCTTTCTTT
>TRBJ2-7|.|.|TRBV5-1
CASSLSTAGYEQYF
TGCGCCAGCAGCTTGAGCACGGCGGGTTACGAGCAGTACTTC
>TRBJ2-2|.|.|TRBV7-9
CASSFPGELFF
TGTGCCAGCAGCTTCCCCGGGGAGCTGTTTTTT
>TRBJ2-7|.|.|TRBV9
CASSVDPSSYEQYF
TGTGCCAGCAGCGTAGATCCCAGCTCCTACGAGCAGTACTTC
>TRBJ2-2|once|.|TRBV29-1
CSVGVTGELFF
TGCAGCGTTGGGGTCACCGGGGAGCTGTTTTTT
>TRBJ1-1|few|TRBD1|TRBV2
CASTGQVQMNTEAFF
TGTGCCAGCACAGGACAGGTGCAAATGAACACTGAAGCTTTCTTT
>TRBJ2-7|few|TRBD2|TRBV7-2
CASSLAPSGGDFYEQYF
TGTGCCAGCAGCTTAGCCCCATCGGGGGGGGACTTCTACGAGCAGTACTTC
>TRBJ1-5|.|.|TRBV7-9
CASSQAGGPQPQHF
TGTGCCAGCAGTCAGGCGGGGGGACCTCAGCCCCAGCATTTT
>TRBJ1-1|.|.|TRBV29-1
CSVHEPEAFF
TGCAGCGTTCATGAGCCTGAAGCTTTCTTT
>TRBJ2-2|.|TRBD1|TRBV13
CASSWTGWTGELFF
TGTGCCAGCAGCTGGACAGGGTGGACCGGGGAGCTGTTTTTT
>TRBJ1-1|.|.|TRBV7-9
CASSQRFLGGLNTEAFF
TGTGCCAGCAGCCAGCGGTTCCTAGGGGGATTGAACACTGAAGCTTTCTTT
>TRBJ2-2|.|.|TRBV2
CASNRRDTGELFF
TGTGCCAGCAATCGACGGGACACCGGGGAGCTGTTTTTT
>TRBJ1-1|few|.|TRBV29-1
CSVGPSSGAFF
TGCAGCGTTGGGCCGTCGAGTGGGGCTTTCTTT
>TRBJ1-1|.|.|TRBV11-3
CASSRNSWGTEAFF
TGTGCCAGCAGCCGAAATTCATGGGGCACTGAAGCTTTCTTT